The 14 T cell receptor beta chains below all came from one sample that was sequenced in a study of human T cells and chemical hapten exposure. This sample's time point: patch test 1, 2 weeks after DPC sensitization. Treatment here: therapeutic diphenylcyclopropenone sensitization with weekly scalp DPC. TCRdb re-called the RACE reads with MiXCR, one entry per CDR3 protein. The sample lists 75,000 to 90,000 distinct CDR3 sequences; 10% to 15% were seen once. This material consisted of whole blood, taken in connection with sensitization to the hapten diphenylcyclopropenone (DPC). The receptors stem from a woman in her sixties or seventies with alopecia areata. Some clones in this sample may be carry-over from other donors' samples.

In this sample, this clonotype turned up many times. This rearrangement joins TRBV6-5 to TRBJ1-4; D unclear. The CDR3 has 14 residues. Germline CDR1 MNHEY, CDR2 SVGAGI. V was clipped by 3 bases and J by 4 bases, with 9 bases between them. CDR3 amino acids: CASSYDGYNEKLFF. The CDR3 DNA reads as TGTGCCAGCAGTTATGACGGATATAATGAAAAACTGTTTTTT.

The chain is built from TRBV7-6 and TRBJ1-1, with 8 bases lining up with TRBD1. This CDR3 is built from 13 residues. The J segment lost 4 bases and the V segment lost 8 bases, leaving 6 bases of the junction unmatched. Germline CDR1 is SGHVS and CDR2 is FNYEAQ. For the CDR3, the DNA is TGTGCCAGCGGAGGACAGGGACGCACTGAAGCTTTCTTT. Translated: CASGGQGRTEAFF.

This clonotype has only a few counts. The V gene is TRBV1, the J gene TRBJ2-1; TRBD2, as called in the table, went unchecked against the DNA. TRBV1 is labeled a pseudogene. There are 15 residues in the CDR3. CDR3 sequence reads: CTSRLTSASYNEQFF. Written as DNA, the CDR3 is TGCACCAGCAGGTTGACTAGCGCATCCTACAATGAGCAGTTCTTC.

The chain is built from TRBV7-6 and TRBJ2-3; 10 bases match TRBD2. V shed 6 bases and J 4 bases; nucleotides not matched to a gene: 10. Germline V CDR1 and CDR2: SGHVS, FNYEAQ. The CDR3 totals 16 residues. The CDR3 DNA reads as TGTGCCAGCAGGTTGACTAGCGGGCGGATCCCAGATACGCAGTATTTT. Protein: CASRLTSGRIPDTQYF. Combining the CDR3 with reference TRBV7-6 and TRBJ2-3 gives the whole variable domain GAGVSQSPRYKVTKRGQDVALRCDPISGHVSLYWYRQALGQGPEFLTYFNYEAQQDKSGLPNDRFSAERPEGSISTLTIQRTEQRDSAMYRCASRLTSGRIPDTQYFGPGTRLTVL.

For this clonotype: This likely comes from a read error, as the CDR3 has no conserved phenylalanine or tryptophan at its end. V usage is TRBV5-1 and J usage is TRBJ2-7; 11 positions match TRBD1. This CDR3 contains 15 residues. V trimming: 3 bases; J trimming: 7 bases; junction bases outside the gene matches: 9. Germline lookup yields CDR1 SGHRS and CDR2 YFSETQ. The DNA for the CDR3 is TGCGCCAGCAGCTACTCAGGACAGGGGGCGAGGGAGCAGTACATC. Protein sequence: CASSYSGQGAREQYI.

The chain carries TRBV21-1 and TRBJ1-2; the D call of TRBD1 is as the table states it, not checked on the DNA. TRBV21-1 is a pseudogene. The CDR3 has 14 amino acids. In DNA form, the CDR3 reads TGTGCCAGCACCCCTGCGGGGATAGACTATGGCTACACCTTC. Its translation: CASTPAGIDYGYTF.

Comment on this clonotype: A clone one base away is much larger, so this may be a read error. The rearrangement links TRBV20-1 to TRBJ1-6; 9 bases are shared with TRBD1. The germline V gene has CDR1 DFQATT and CDR2 SNEGSKA (reference sequence). The CDR3 covers 14 residues. CDR3 region: CSAIPGQGYSPLRF. CDR3 nucleotide sequence: TGCAGTGCTATTCCGGGACAGGGATATTCACCCCTCCGCTTT.

This clonotype was observed at least ten times. The chain is built from TRBV18 and TRBJ2-3, with a tentative D call TRBD1 (5 bases). The CDR3 spans 12 residues. CDR1 is KGHSH, CDR2 LQKENI, per germline. V was shortened by 2 bases and J by 6 bases, with 6 bases between the two germline ends. CDR3 in DNA: TGTGCCAGCTCACCATCAGGGGATACGCAGTATTTT. It translates to CASSPSGDTQYF.

This chain connects TRBV20-1 to TRBJ1-2; unclear D gene. The CDR3 sequence is 13 residues long. V was clipped by 5 bases and J by 1 base, with 11 bases between them. Germline V gene lookup returns CDR1 DFQATT and CDR2 SNEGSKA (reference sequence). CDR3 nucleotide sequence: TGCAGTGCTGAGGGAGACCGTAACTATGGCTACACCTTC. Encoded protein: CSAEGDRNYGYTF.

The genes are TRBV29-1 and TRBJ2-7, with no clear D. The CDR3 spans 14 residues. Germline CDR1 is SQVTM and CDR2 is ANQGSEA. Written as DNA, the CDR3 is TGCAGTGGTATTTTGGGTTATCCGTACTACGAGCAGTACTTC. This codes for CSGILGYPYYEQYF.

This clonotype was seen many times. The chain recombines TRBV7-9 with TRBJ1-1; D remains ambiguous. V was shortened by 1 base and J by 6 bases, with 12 bases between the two germline ends. The CDR3 sequence is 14 residues long. Germline-derived CDR1 and CDR2 are SEHNR and FQNEAQ (reference sequence). This CDR3 is CASSLVAPPAEAFF. The DNA for the CDR3 is TGTGCCAGCAGCTTAGTGGCTCCCCCCGCTGAAGCTTTCTTT.

This clonotype was observed a handful of times. V usage is TRBV10-3 and J usage is TRBJ1-1, with D possibly being TRBD1 (5 bases). CDR1 is ENHRY, CDR2 SYGVKD, per germline. CDR3 length: 14 amino acids. V was shortened by 7 bases and J by 4 bases, with 16 bases between the two germline ends. CDR3 DNA sequence: TGTGCCATCACCCGTCTGCCGGGGCGCACTGAAGCTTTCTTT. Protein product: CAITRLPGRTEAFF.

A note on this clonotype: The junction does not match germline at one end; this may be a read error. This chain links TRBV29-1 with TRBJ2-7; 7 nucleotides agree with TRBD2. The CDR3 spans 10 residues. Germline CDR1 reads SQVTM; CDR2 reads ANQGSEA. In DNA, the CDR3 is TGCAGCCCCGAGGTCCCTAGCGGTCGGTTC. This encodes CSPEVPSGRF.

This clonotype was seen at least ten times. The CDR3 loop is CASSFLSWTGQNEQFF. In DNA form, the CDR3 reads TGTGCCAGCAGCTTCCTTTCGTGGACAGGTCAAAATGAGCAGTTCTTC. The chain employs TRBV9 and TRBJ2-1, with TRBD1 matching over 7 bases. J was trimmed by 7 bases and V by 4 bases; bases with no gene match: 14. Looked up from germline, CDR1 is SGDLS and CDR2 is YYNGEE. This CDR3 region has 16 residues.